This T cell receptor beta chain was recovered during a study of T-cell reconstitution after alpha-beta-depleted transplantation in children. Unique molecular identifiers were incorporated when the TCRbeta library was constructed. TCRdb used MiXCR to reprocess the PCR reads, holding one entry per CDR3 protein. This sample yields about 200,000 distinct CDR3 sequences, of which roughly 9.1% are seen a single time; approximately 40% belongs to the top ten. The CDR3 runs to 14 residues. V lost 2 bases, J lost 3 bases, and 8 bases lay in between. Sequencing was performed on PBMCs, mostly from graft donor cells, taken 360 days after TCRalphabeta/CD19-depleted stem cell transplant. V usage is TRBV12-3 or TRBV12-4 and J usage is TRBJ1-5; a possible D gene is TRBD1 (5 bases). The receptor was derived from a male patient under 10 years old who had a stem cell transplant for acute myeloid leukemia, so the T cells may come from the graft donor. The CDR3, as DNA: TGTGCCAGCAGTTTAAAGGGGATCAATCAGCCCCAGCATTTT. Translated, it gives CASSLKGINQPQHF.